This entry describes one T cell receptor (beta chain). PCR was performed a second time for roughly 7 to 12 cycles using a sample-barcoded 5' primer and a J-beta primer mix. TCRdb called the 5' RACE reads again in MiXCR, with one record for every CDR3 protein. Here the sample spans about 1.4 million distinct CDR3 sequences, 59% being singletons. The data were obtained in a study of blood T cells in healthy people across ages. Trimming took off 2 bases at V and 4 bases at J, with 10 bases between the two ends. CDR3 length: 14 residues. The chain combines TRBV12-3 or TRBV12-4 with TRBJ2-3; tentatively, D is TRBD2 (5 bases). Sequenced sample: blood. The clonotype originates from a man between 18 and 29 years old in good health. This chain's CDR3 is CASSLTGFADTQYF. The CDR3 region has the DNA TGTGCCAGCAGTTTAACGGGGTTCGCAGATACGCAGTATTTT.